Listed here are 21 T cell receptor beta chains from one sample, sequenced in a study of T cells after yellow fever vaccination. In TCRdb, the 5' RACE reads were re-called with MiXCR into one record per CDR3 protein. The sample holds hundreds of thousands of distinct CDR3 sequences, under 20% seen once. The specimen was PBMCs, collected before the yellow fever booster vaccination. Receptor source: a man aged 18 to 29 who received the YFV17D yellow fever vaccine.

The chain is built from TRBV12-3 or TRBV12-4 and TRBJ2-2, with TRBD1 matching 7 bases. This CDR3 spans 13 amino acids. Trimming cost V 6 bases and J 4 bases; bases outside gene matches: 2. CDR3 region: CASRTGFTGELFF. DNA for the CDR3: TGTGCCAGCAGGACAGGGTTCACCGGGGAGCTGTTTTTT.

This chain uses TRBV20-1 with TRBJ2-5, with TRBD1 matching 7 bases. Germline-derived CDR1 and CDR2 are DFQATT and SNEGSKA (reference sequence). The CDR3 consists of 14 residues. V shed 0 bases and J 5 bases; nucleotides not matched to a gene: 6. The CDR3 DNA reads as TGCAGTGCTAGAGACGCCACAGGGGTGGAGACCCAGTACTTC. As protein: CSARDATGVETQYF.

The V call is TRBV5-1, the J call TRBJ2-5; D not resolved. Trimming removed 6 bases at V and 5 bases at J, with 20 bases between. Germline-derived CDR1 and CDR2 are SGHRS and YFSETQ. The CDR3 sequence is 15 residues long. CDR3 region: CASTRPASGSETQYF. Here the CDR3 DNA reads TGCGCCAGCACCAGACCCGCTAGTGGTAGTGAGACCCAGTACTTC.

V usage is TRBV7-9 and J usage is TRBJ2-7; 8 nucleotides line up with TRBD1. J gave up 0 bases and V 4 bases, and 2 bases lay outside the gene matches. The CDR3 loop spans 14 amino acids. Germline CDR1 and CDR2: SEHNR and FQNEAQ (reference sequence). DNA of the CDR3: TGTGCCAGCAGCTCGGACAGGGTCTCCTACGAGCAGTACTTC. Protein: CASSSDRVSYEQYF.

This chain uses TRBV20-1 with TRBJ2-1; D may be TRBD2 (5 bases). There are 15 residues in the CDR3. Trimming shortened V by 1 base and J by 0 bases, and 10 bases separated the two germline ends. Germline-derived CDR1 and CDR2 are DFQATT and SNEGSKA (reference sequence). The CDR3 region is CSARVVRDSYNEQFF. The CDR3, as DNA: TGCAGTGCTAGAGTAGTACGGGACTCCTACAATGAGCAGTTCTTC.

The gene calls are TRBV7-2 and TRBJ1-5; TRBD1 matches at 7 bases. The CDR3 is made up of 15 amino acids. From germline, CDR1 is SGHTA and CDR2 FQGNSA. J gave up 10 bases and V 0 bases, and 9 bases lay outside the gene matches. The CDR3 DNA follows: TGTGCCAGCAGCTTAGCAGAGGGGGCCCGAGGACCCCAGCATTTT. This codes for CASSLAEGARGPQHF.

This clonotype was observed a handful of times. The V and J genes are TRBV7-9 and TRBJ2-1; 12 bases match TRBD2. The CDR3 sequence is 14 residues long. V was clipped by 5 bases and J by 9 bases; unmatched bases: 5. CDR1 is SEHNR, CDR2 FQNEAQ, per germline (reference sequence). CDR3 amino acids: CASSPSGGAGEQFF. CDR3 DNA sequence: TGTGCCAGCAGCCCTAGCGGGGGGGCGGGTGAGCAGTTCTTC.

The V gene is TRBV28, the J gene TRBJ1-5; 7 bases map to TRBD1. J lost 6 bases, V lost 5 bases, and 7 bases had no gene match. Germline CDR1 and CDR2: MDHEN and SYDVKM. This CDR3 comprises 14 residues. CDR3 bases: TGTGCCAGCAGTACTACAGGGGAGGCTCAGCCCCAGCATTTT. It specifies CASSTTGEAQPQHF.

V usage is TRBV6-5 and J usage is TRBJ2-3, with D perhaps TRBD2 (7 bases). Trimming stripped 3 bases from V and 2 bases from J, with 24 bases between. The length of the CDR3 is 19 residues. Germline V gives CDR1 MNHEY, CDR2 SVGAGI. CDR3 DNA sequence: TGTGCCAGCAGTTATCAGAGCCGCGGGGGCCCAACCCTCACAGATACGCAGTATTTT. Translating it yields CASSYQSRGGPTLTDTQYF.

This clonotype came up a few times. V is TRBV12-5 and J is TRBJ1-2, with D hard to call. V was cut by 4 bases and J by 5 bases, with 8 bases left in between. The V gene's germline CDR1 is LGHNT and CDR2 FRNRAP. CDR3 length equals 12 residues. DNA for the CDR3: TGTGCTAGTGGTTCGACGGCATATGGCTACACCTTC. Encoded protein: CASGSTAYGYTF.

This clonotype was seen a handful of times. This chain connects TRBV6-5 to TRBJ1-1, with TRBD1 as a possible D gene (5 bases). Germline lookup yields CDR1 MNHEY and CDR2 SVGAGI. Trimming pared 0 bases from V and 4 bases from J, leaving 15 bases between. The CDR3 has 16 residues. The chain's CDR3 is CASSYSGRVWATEAFF. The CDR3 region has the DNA TGTGCCAGCAGTTACTCTGGCAGGGTTTGGGCCACTGAAGCTTTCTTT.

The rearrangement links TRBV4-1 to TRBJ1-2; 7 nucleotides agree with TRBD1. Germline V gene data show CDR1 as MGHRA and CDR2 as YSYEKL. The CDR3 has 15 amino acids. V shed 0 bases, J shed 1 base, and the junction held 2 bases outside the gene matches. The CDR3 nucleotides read TGCGCCAGCAGCCAAGACGACAGGGTTAACTATGGCTACACCTTC. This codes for CASSQDDRVNYGYTF.

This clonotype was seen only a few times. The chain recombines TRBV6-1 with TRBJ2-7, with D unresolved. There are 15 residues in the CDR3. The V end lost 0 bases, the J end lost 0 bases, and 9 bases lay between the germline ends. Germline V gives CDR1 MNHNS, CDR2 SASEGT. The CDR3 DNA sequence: TGTGCCAGCAGTGAAGCGTCGGCCAGCTCCTACGAGCAGTACTTC. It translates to CASSEASASSYEQYF.

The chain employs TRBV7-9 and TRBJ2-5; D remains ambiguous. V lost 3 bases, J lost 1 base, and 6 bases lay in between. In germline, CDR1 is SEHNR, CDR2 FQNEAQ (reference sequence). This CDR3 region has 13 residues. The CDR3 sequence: CASSFDTQETQYF. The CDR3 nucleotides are TGTGCCAGCAGCTTTGATACCCAAGAGACCCAGTACTTC.

CDR3 protein: CASSPLSGGDTQYF. The CDR3 DNA is TGTGCCAGCTCACCACTTTCGGGGGGCGATACGCAGTATTTT. The chain recombines TRBV18 with TRBJ2-3; D is possibly TRBD2 (7 bases). CDR1 is KGHSH, CDR2 LQKENI, per germline. V was clipped by 1 base and J by 6 bases, with 11 bases between them. The CDR3 runs to 14 residues.

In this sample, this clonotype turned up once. The CDR3: CASSVEVSGPPLHF. The CDR3 DNA reads as TGTGCCAGCAGCGTAGAAGTCTCGGGGCCACCCCTCCACTTT. The rearrangement uses TRBV9 and TRBJ1-6; D might be TRBD1 (5 bases). Germline values: CDR1 SGDLS, CDR2 YYNGEE. The CDR3 has 14 amino acids. V was pared by 0 bases and J by 11 bases, with 12 bases between.

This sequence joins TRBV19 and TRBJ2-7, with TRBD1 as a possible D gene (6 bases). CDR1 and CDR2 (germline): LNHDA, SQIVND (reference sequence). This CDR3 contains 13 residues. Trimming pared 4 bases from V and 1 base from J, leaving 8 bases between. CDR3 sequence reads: CASSTDRSYEQYF. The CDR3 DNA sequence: TGTGCCAGTAGTACCGACAGGTCCTACGAGCAGTACTTC.

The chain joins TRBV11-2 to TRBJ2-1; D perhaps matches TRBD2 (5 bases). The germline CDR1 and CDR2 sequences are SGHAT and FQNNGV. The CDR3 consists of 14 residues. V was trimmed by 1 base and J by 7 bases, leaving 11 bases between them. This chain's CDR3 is CASSLGDYENEQFF. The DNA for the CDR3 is TGTGCCAGCAGCTTAGGAGACTATGAAAATGAGCAGTTCTTC.

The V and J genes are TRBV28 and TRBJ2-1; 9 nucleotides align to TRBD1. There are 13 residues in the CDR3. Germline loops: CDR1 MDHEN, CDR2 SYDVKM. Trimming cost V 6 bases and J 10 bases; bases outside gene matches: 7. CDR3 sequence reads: CASSPGQGPEQFF. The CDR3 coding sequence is TGTGCCAGCAGCCCCGGACAGGGGCCGGAGCAGTTCTTC.

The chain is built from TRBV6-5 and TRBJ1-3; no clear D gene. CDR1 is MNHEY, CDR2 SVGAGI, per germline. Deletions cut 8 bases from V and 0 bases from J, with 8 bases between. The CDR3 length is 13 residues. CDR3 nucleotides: TGTGCCAGCGGCAGCACCTCTGGAAACACCATATATTTT. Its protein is CASGSTSGNTIYF.

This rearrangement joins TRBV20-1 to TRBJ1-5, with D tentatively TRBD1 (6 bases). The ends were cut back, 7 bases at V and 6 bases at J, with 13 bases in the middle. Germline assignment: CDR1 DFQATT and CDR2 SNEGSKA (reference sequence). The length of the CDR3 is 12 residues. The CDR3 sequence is CSGTRGLQPQHF. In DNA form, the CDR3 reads TGCAGTGGAACCCGGGGGCTTCAGCCCCAGCATTTT.